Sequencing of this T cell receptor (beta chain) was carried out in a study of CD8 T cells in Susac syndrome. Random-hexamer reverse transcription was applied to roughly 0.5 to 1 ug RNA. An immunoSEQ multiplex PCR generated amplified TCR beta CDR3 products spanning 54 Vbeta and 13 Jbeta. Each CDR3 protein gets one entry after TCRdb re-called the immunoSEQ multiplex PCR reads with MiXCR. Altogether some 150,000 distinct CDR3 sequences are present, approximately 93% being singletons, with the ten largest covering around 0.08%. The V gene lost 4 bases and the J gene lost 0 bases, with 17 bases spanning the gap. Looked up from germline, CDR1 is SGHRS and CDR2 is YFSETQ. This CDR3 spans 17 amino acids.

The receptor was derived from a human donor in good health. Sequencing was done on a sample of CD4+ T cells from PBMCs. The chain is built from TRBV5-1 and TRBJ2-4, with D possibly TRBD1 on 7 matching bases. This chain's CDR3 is CASSPRGDTVAKNIQYF. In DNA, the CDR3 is TGCGCCAGCAGCCCCAGGGGGGACACCGTAGCCAAAAACATTCAGTACTTC.